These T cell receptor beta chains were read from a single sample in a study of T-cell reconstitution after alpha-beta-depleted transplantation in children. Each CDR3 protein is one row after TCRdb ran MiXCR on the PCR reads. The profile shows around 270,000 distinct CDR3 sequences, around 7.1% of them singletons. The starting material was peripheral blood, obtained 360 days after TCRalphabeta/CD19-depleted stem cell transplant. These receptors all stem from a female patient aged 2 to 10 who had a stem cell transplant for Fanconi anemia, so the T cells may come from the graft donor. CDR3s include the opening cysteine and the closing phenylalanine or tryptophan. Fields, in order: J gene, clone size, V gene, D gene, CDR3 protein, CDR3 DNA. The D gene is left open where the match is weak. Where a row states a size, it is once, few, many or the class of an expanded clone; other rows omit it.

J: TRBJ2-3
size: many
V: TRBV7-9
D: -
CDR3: CASSPRTRRRYF
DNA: TGTGCCAGCAGCCCTCGGACCCGGCGGAGGTATTTT

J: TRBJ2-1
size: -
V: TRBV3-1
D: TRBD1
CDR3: CASSLQGAVGQFF
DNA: TGTGCCAGCAGCCTACAGGGGGCGGTAGGGCAGTTCTTC

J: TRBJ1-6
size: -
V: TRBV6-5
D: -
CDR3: CASSYRGQLDSPLHF
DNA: TGTGCCAGCAGTTACCGAGGCCAGTTGGATTCACCCCTCCACTTT

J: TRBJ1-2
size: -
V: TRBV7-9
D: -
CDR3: CAIREGRPPNYGYTF
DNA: TGTGCCATCCGGGAGGGCAGACCTCCTAACTATGGCTACACCTTC

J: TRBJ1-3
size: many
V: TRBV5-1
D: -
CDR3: CASSLWSGSGNTIYF
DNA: TGCGCCAGCAGCTTGTGGTCAGGGTCTGGAAACACCATATATTTT

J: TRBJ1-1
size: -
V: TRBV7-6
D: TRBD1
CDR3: CASSLNRGDTEAFF
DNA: TGTGCCAGCAGCTTAAACAGGGGGGACACTGAAGCTTTCTTT

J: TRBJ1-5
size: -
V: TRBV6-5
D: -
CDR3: CASSYIKQVPDQPQHF
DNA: TGTGCCAGCAGTTACATTAAACAGGTTCCGGATCAGCCCCAGCATTTT

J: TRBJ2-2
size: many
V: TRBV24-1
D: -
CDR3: CATSDRDITHTGELFF
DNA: TGTGCCACCAGTGATCGGGACATCACCCACACCGGGGAGCTGTTTTTT

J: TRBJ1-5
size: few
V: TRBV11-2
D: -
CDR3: CASSLGQGWGNQPQHF
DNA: TGTGCCAGCAGCTTAGGTCAGGGGTGGGGCAATCAGCCCCAGCATTTT

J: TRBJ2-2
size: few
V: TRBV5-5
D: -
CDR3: CASSLVVRDTGELFF
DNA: TGTGCCAGCAGCTTGGTCGTGCGGGACACCGGGGAGCTGTTTTTT

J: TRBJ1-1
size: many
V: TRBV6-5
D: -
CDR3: CASKENTEAFF
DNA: TGTGCCAGCAAGGAGAACACTGAAGCTTTCTTT

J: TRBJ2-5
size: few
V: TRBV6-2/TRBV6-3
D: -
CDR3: CASSNPSDGQETQYF
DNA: TGTGCCAGCAGCAACCCGTCCGACGGCCAAGAGACCCAGTACTTC

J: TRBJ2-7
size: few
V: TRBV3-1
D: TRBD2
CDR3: CASSHRGGHEQYF
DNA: TGTGCCAGCAGCCATCGGGGGGGGCACGAGCAGTACTTC

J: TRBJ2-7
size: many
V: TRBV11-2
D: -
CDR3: CASSLSGTLISYEQYF
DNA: TGTGCCAGCAGCTTATCCGGGACACTCATCTCCTACGAGCAGTACTTC